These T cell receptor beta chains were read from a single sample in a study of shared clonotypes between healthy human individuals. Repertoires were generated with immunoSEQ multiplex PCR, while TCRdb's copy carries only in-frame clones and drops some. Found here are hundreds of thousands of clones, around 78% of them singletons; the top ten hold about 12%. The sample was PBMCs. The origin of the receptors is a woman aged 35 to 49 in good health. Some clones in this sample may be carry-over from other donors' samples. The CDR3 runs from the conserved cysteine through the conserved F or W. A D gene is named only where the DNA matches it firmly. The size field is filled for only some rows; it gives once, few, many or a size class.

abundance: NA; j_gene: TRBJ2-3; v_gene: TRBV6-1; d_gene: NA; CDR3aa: CASSEWEDVDTQYF; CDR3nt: TGTGCCAGCAGTGAATGGGAAGATGTGGATACGCAGTATTTT
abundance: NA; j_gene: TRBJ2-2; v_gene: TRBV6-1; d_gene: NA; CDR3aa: CASNQGDTGELFF; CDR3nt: TGTGCCAGCAACCAGGGTGACACCGGGGAGCTGTTTTTT
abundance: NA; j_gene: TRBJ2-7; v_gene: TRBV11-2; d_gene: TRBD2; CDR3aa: CASSRGVDASEQYF; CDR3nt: TGTGCCAGCAGCCGGGGGGTAGACGCCTCCGAGCAGTACTTC
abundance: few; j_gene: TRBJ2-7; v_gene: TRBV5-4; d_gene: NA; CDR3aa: CASSLGRTNSYEQYF; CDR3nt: TGTGCCAGCAGCTTGGGGCGGACGAACTCCTACGAGCAGTACTTC
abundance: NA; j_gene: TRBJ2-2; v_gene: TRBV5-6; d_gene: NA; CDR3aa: CASSLELGKPNTGELFF; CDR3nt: TGTGCCAGCAGCTTGGAATTGGGGAAGCCGAACACCGGGGAGCTGTTTTTT
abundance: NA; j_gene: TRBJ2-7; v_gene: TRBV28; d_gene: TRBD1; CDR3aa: CASSPLDRASSYEQYF; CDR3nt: TGTGCCAGCAGTCCCCTCGACAGGGCGAGCTCCTACGAGCAGTACTTC
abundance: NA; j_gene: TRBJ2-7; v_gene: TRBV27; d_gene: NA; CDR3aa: CASSLGPGTGSYEQYF; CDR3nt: TGTGCCAGCAGTTTAGGCCCCGGGACTGGTTCCTACGAGCAGTACTTC
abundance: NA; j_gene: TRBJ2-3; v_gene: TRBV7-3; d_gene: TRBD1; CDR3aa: CASSQDRFTDTQYF; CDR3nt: TGTGCCAGCAGCCAGGACAGGTTCACAGATACGCAGTATTTT
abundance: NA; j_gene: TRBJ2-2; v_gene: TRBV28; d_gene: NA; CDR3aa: CASNTVTGELFF; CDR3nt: TGTGCCAGCAATACCGTGACCGGGGAGCTGTTTTTT
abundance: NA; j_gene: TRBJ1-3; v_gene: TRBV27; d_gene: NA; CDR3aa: CASSFRQLISGNTIYF; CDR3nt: TGTGCCAGCAGTTTTAGACAGCTTATCTCTGGAAACACCATATATTTT
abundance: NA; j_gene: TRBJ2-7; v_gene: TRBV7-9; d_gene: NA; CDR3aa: CASIGITGEQYF; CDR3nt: TGTGCCAGCATCGGGATAACGGGGGAGCAGTACTTC
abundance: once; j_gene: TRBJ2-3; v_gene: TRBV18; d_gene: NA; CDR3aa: CASSPAYLGDTQYF; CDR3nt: TGTGCCAGCTCACCCGCCTACTTGGGAGATACGCAGTATTTT
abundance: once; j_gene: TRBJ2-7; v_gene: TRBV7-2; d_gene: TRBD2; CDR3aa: CASSSGLDTLYEQYF; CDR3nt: TGTGCCAGCAGCTCGGGACTAGATACCCTTTACGAGCAGTACTTC
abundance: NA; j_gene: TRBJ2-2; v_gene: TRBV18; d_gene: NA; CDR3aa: CASSPPASYGASLAGELFF; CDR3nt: TGTGCCAGCTCACCACCTGCATCTTACGGGGCTAGTCTCGCCGGGGAGCTGTTTTTT
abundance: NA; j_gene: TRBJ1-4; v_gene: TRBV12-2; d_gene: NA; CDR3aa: CASRPPPQGIISTNEKLFF; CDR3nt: TGTGCAAGTCGCCCCCCCCCACAGGGGATTATCTCAACTAATGAAAAACTGTTTTTT
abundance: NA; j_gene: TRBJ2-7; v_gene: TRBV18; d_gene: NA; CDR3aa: CASSPSRQASYEQYF; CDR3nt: TGTGCCAGCTCACCATCCCGACAGGCCTCCTACGAGCAGTACTTC
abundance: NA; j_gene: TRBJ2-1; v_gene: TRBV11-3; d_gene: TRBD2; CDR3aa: CASSSALAAINEQFF; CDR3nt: TGTGCCAGCAGCTCAGCCCTAGCGGCAATCAATGAGCAGTTCTTC
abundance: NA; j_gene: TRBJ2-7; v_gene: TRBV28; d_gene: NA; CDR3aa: CASTSRGPYEQYF; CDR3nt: TGTGCCAGCACAAGCCGGGGCCCCTACGAGCAGTACTTC
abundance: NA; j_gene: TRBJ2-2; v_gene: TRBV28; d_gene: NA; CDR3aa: CASRRPGITGELFF; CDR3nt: TGTGCCAGCAGACGTCCAGGCATAACCGGGGAGCTGTTTTTT
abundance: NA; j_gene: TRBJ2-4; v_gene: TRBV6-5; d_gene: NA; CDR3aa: CAKQQGRFKNIQYF; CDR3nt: TGTGCCAAGCAACAGGGAAGATTCAAAAACATTCAGTACTTC
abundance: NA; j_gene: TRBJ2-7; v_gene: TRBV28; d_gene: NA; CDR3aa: CASKSGNEQYF; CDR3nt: TGTGCCAGCAAGTCGGGAAACGAGCAGTACTTC
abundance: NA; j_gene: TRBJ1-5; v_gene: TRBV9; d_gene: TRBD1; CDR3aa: CASDRVAAYSNQPQHF; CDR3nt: TGTGCCAGCGACAGGGTTGCGGCCTATAGCAATCAGCCCCAGCATTTT
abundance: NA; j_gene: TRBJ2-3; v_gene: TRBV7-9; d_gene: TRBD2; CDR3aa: CASTTPRTSGRAGTQYF; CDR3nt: TGTGCCAGCACCACACCTAGGACTAGCGGGAGGGCGGGGACGCAGTATTTT
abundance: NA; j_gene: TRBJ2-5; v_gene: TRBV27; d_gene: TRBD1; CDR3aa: CASSSDRGQRWETQYF; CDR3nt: TGTGCCAGCAGTTCAGACAGGGGACAAAGGTGGGAGACCCAGTACTTC
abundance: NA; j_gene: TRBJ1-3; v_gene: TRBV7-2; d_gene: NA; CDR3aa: CASSLTQAISGNTIYF; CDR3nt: TGTGCCAGCAGCTTAACCCAGGCGATCTCTGGAAACACCATATATTTT
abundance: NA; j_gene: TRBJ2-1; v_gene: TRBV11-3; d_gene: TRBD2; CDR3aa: CASSLDPPGLAVYNEQFF; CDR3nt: TGTGCCAGCAGCTTAGATCCGCCGGGACTAGCGGTATACAATGAGCAGTTCTTC
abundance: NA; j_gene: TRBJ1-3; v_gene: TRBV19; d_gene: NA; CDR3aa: CASSIGGLESGNTIYF; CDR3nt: TGTGCCAGTAGTATAGGGGGTCTAGAATCTGGAAACACCATATATTTT
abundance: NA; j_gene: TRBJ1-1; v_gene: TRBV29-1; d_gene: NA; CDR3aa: CSVAKGGSNTEAFF; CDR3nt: TGCAGCGTTGCAAAGGGGGGATCAAACACTGAAGCTTTCTTT
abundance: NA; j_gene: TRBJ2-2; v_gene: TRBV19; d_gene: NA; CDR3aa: CASSGRENSGELFF; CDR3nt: TGTGCCAGTAGTGGCAGGGAGAATTCCGGGGAGCTGTTTTTT
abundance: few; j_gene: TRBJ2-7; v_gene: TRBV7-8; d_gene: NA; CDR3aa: CASSLQRLSYEQYF; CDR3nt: TGTGCCAGCAGCTTACAGCGGCTCTCCTACGAGCAGTACTTC
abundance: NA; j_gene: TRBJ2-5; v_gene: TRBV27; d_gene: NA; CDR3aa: CASSLRGLPLQETQYF; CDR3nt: TGTGCCAGCAGTTTACGGGGACTTCCGTTGCAAGAGACCCAGTACTTC
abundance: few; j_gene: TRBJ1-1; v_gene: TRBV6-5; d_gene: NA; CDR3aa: CASSTTQGMNTEAFF; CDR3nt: TGTGCCAGCAGTACAACACAGGGAATGAACACTGAAGCTTTCTTT
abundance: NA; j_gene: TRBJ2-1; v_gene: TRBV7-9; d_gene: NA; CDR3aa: CASSLDLGAYRSYNEQFF; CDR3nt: TGTGCCAGCAGCTTAGACCTGGGTGCATACCGCTCCTACAATGAGCAGTTCTTC
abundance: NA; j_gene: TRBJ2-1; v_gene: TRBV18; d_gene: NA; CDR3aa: CASSPLGSYNEQFF; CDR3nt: TGTGCCAGCTCACCCCTTGGCTCCTACAATGAGCAGTTCTTC
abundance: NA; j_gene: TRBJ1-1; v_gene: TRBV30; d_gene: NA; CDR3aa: CAWSRWGTEAFF; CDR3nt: TGTGCCTGGAGCCGATGGGGTACTGAAGCTTTCTTT
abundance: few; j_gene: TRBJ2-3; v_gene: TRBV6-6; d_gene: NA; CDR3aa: CASSYIFSGDTQYF; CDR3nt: TGTGCCAGCAGTTACATCTTTAGTGGAGATACGCAGTATTTT
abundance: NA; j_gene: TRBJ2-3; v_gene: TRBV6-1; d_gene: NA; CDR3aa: CASKKGRSTDTQYF; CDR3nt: TGTGCCAGTAAGAAGGGGCGGAGCACAGATACGCAGTATTTT
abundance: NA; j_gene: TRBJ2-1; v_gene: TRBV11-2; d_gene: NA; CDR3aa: CASSQSGPSYNEQFF; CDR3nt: TGTGCCAGCAGCCAAAGCGGGCCCTCCTACAATGAGCAGTTCTTC
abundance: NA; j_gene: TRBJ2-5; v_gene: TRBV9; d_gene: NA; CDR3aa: CASSPGPTQETQYF; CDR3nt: TGTGCCAGCAGCCCAGGCCCAACTCAAGAGACCCAGTACTTC
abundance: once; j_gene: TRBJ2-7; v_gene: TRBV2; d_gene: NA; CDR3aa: CASRAVYEQYF; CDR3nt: TGTGCCAGCAGGGCTGTTTACGAGCAGTACTTC
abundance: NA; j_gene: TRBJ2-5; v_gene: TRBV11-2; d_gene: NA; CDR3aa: CASSLEFLPGQETQYF; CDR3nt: TGTGCCAGCAGCTTAGAATTTCTGCCGGGACAAGAGACCCAGTACTTC
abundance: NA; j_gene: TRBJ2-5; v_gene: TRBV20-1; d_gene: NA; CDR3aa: CSARAQETQYF; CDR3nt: TGCAGTGCGAGAGCCCAAGAGACCCAGTACTTC
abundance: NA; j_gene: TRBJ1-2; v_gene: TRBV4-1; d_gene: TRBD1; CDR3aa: CASSQENYGTGLEGYTF; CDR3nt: TGCGCCAGCAGCCAAGAAAATTATGGGACAGGGTTGGAAGGCTACACCTTC
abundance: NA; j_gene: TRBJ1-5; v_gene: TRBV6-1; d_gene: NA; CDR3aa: CASHQLRSSDQPQHF; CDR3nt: TGTGCCAGCCACCAACTTAGATCAAGCGATCAGCCCCAGCATTTT
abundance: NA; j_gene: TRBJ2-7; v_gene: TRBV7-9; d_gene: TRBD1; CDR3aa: CASSLGTGVYEQYF; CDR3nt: TGTGCCAGCAGCTTGGGGACAGGGGTCTACGAGCAGTACTTC
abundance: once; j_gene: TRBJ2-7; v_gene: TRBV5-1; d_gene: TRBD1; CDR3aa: CASSFPGTARNEQYF; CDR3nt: TGCGCCAGCAGCTTCCCCGGGACAGCCCGCAACGAGCAGTACTTC
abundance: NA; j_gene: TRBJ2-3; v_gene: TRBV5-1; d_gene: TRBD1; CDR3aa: CASSLSPGGTTDTQYF; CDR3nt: TGCGCCAGCAGCTTGAGCCCAGGGGGTACCACAGATACGCAGTATTTT
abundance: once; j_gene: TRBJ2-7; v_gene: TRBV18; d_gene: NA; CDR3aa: CASSPPSGSPYEQYF; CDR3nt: TGTGCCAGCTCACCACCGAGTGGGAGCCCCTACGAGCAGTACTTC
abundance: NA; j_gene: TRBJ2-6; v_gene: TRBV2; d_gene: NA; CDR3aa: CASRRQAGGNVLTF; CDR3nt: TGTGCCAGCAGGAGACAGGCCGGTGGCAACGTCCTGACTTTC
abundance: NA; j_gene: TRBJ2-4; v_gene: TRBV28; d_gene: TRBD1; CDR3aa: CASSDRGGSRDIQYF; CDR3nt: TGTGCCAGCAGCGACAGGGGTGGGTCGAGGGACATTCAGTACTTC